Sequencing of this T cell receptor beta chain was carried out in a study of cytomegalovirus exposure and HLA in healthy donors. Note on this clone: The antigen is undetermined.

The donors belonged to the roughly 110-subject validation cohort, separate from the roughly 650-subject first cohort. Whole-study findings and limits: Subsequent analysis found a tendency for first-cohort TCR clusters to co-occur within the 90 to 150 validation repertoires. In vitro assays verified that three CMV-associated chains recognized CMV antigens specifically.

Method: immunoSEQ multiplex PCR; TCRdb's copy keeps in-frame clones and lacks some. The sample records some 130,000 clones, roughly 81% being singletons. This CDR3 is built from 14 residues. Germline V CDR1 and CDR2: MNHEY, SVGAGI. V lost 2 bases and J lost 0; bases outside the gene matches: 1. The sample taken for sequencing was PBMCs. The clonotype was recovered from a woman in her twenties or thirties in good health and CMV-seronegative. This chain links TRBV6-5 with TRBJ2-7, with 7 bases lining up with TRBD1. The CDR3 DNA sequence: TGTGCCAGCAGTTACGGGACAGACTCCTACGAGCAGTACTTC. Amino acid sequence: CASSYGTDSYEQYF.